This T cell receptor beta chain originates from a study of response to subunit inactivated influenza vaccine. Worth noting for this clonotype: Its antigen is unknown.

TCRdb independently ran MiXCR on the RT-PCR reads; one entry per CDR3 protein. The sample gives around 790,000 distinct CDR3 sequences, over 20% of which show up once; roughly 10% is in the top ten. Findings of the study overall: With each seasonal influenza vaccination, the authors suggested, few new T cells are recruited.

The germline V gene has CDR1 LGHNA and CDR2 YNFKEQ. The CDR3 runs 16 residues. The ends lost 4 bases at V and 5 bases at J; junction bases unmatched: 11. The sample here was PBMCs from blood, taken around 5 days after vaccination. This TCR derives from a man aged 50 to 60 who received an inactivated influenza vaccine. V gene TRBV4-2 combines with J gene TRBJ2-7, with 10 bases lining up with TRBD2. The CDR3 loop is CASSPMGLASWDEQYF. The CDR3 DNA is TGTGCCAGCAGCCCCATGGGACTAGCGTCCTGGGACGAGCAGTACTTC.